This is a list of T cell receptor beta chains from one sample in a study of blood T cell repertoires in COVID-19. Clones were sequenced by immunoSEQ multiplex PCR, and TCRdb holds only the in-frame ones, with some missing. The table records about 130,000 clones, 75% to 90% of them present only once. Sample: peripheral blood. The source of these receptors is a human donor in a cohort sampled during active COVID-19. CDR3s include the opening cysteine and the closing phenylalanine or tryptophan. The D gene is left open where the match is weak. Size is stated for part of the rows, as once, few or many counts, or as a class when the clone is expanded.

clone size: once
D gene: TRBD2
V gene: TRBV3-1/TRBV3-2
J gene: TRBJ2-1
CDR3 protein: CASSQVGGGTFDEQFF
CDR3 DNA: TGTGCCAGCAGCCAAGTTGGGGGGGGAACCTTCGATGAGCAGTTCTTC

clone size: NA
D gene: NA
V gene: TRBV19
J gene: TRBJ2-3
CDR3 protein: CASSIDRAFRDTQYF
CDR3 DNA: TGTGCCAGTAGTATAGATCGAGCCTTTCGGGATACGCAGTATTTT

clone size: NA
D gene: TRBD2
V gene: TRBV3-1/TRBV3-2
J gene: TRBJ2-4
CDR3 protein: CASSQRGENIQYF
CDR3 DNA: TGTGCCAGCAGCCAACGGGGGGAAAACATTCAGTACTTC

clone size: NA
D gene: NA
V gene: TRBV7-2
J gene: TRBJ2-1
CDR3 protein: CASSLDSRYNEQFF
CDR3 DNA: TGTGCCAGCAGCTTAGACAGTCGCTACAATGAGCAGTTCTTC

clone size: NA
D gene: NA
V gene: TRBV11-3
J gene: TRBJ1-1
CDR3 protein: CASSLGGSRGAAEAFF
CDR3 DNA: TGTGCCAGCAGCCTCGGAGGCTCGCGGGGGGCCGCTGAAGCTTTCTTT

clone size: NA
D gene: NA
V gene: TRBV9
J gene: TRBJ2-1
CDR3 protein: CASIPDEHSVGEQFF
CDR3 DNA: TGTGCCAGCATCCCCGATGAACATAGCGTTGGTGAGCAGTTCTTC

clone size: NA
D gene: NA
V gene: TRBV18
J gene: TRBJ1-3
CDR3 protein: CASSPLDKGVPGNTIYF
CDR3 DNA: TGTGCCAGCTCACCATTGGACAAGGGGGTCCCTGGAAACACCATATATTTT

clone size: once
D gene: NA
V gene: TRBV11-2
J gene: TRBJ1-2
CDR3 protein: CASSFLINYGYTF
CDR3 DNA: TGTGCCAGCAGCTTCTTAATTAACTATGGCTACACCTTC

clone size: NA
D gene: TRBD2
V gene: TRBV5-1
J gene: TRBJ2-3
CDR3 protein: CASSPRASGSTDTQYF
CDR3 DNA: TGCGCCAGCAGCCCCCGGGCTAGCGGCAGCACAGATACGCAGTATTTT

clone size: NA
D gene: TRBD1
V gene: TRBV5-1
J gene: TRBJ2-7
CDR3 protein: CASSLLGQAAYEQYF
CDR3 DNA: TGCGCCAGCAGCCTTTTGGGACAGGCGGCCTACGAGCAGTACTTC

clone size: NA
D gene: TRBD1
V gene: TRBV19
J gene: TRBJ1-2
CDR3 protein: CASSILGTGAYGHTF
CDR3 DNA: TGTGCCAGTAGTATTTTAGGGACAGGGGCATATGGCCACACCTTC

clone size: NA
D gene: NA
V gene: TRBV5-4
J gene: TRBJ1-2
CDR3 protein: CASTTGGENYGYTF
CDR3 DNA: TGTGCCAGCACCACGGGGGGGGAGAACTATGGCTACACCTTC

clone size: NA
D gene: TRBD1
V gene: TRBV7-8
J gene: TRBJ2-7
CDR3 protein: CASSSGTGTSYEQYF
CDR3 DNA: TGTGCCAGCAGCTCCGGGACAGGGACATCCTACGAGCAGTACTTC

clone size: NA
D gene: NA
V gene: TRBV5-6
J gene: TRBJ1-5
CDR3 protein: CASSLWTPGENQPQHF
CDR3 DNA: TGTGCCAGCAGCTTGTGGACCCCGGGGGAGAATCAGCCCCAGCATTTT

clone size: NA
D gene: TRBD1
V gene: TRBV2
J gene: TRBJ1-5
CDR3 protein: CASSEEGGAYNQPQHF
CDR3 DNA: TGTGCCAGCAGTGAAGAAGGGGGCGCCTACAATCAGCCCCAGCATTTT

clone size: NA
D gene: NA
V gene: TRBV28
J gene: TRBJ1-2
CDR3 protein: CASRSGSGGYTF
CDR3 DNA: TGTGCCAGCAGATCAGGTTCAGGGGGCTACACCTTC

clone size: NA
D gene: TRBD1
V gene: TRBV5-4
J gene: TRBJ1-1
CDR3 protein: CASSPGQGGSEAFF
CDR3 DNA: TGTGCCAGCAGCCCCGGACAGGGAGGGTCTGAAGCTTTCTTT

clone size: NA
D gene: NA
V gene: TRBV4-3
J gene: TRBJ1-5
CDR3 protein: CASSQDWGYNQPQHF
CDR3 DNA: TGCGCCAGCAGCCAAGACTGGGGCTACAATCAGCCCCAGCATTTT

clone size: NA
D gene: NA
V gene: TRBV6-5
J gene: TRBJ2-2
CDR3 protein: CASRREVTGELFF
CDR3 DNA: TGTGCCAGCCGACGGGAAGTCACCGGGGAGCTGTTTTTT

clone size: NA
D gene: TRBD1
V gene: TRBV5-1
J gene: TRBJ2-6
CDR3 protein: CASSPQTGVASGANVLTF
CDR3 DNA: TGCGCCAGCAGCCCCCAGACAGGGGTGGCCTCTGGGGCCAACGTCCTGACTTTC

clone size: once
D gene: NA
V gene: TRBV5-4
J gene: TRBJ2-7
CDR3 protein: CASSPDRRYEQYF
CDR3 DNA: TGTGCCAGCAGCCCCGACCGGCGGTACGAGCAGTACTTC

clone size: NA
D gene: NA
V gene: TRBV7-2
J gene: TRBJ2-7
CDR3 protein: CASSVGTGEQYF
CDR3 DNA: TGTGCCAGCAGCGTCGGGACTGGCGAGCAGTACTTC

clone size: few
D gene: NA
V gene: TRBV30
J gene: TRBJ1-6
CDR3 protein: CAWTKKQDNSPLHF
CDR3 DNA: TGTGCCTGGACCAAGAAGCAGGATAATTCACCCCTCCACTTT

clone size: NA
D gene: TRBD1
V gene: TRBV10-3
J gene: TRBJ1-2
CDR3 protein: CAISKDREAYGYTF
CDR3 DNA: TGTGCCATCAGCAAAGACAGGGAGGCCTATGGCTACACCTTC

clone size: NA
D gene: TRBD1
V gene: TRBV5-1
J gene: TRBJ2-3
CDR3 protein: CASSPNRGTSTDTQYF
CDR3 DNA: TGCGCCAGCAGCCCTAACAGGGGAACTAGCACAGATACGCAGTATTTT

clone size: NA
D gene: NA
V gene: TRBV27
J gene: TRBJ2-5
CDR3 protein: CASSFEAGPQETQYF
CDR3 DNA: TGTGCCAGCAGTTTTGAGGCAGGGCCCCAAGAGACCCAGTACTTC

clone size: NA
D gene: TRBD1
V gene: TRBV7-2
J gene: TRBJ2-2
CDR3 protein: CASSSGPGTGSGGELFF
CDR3 DNA: TGTGCCAGCAGCTCGGGACCCGGGACAGGGTCAGGCGGGGAGCTGTTTTTT

clone size: NA
D gene: NA
V gene: TRBV4-1
J gene: TRBJ2-7
CDR3 protein: CASSQESKPGHFFEQYF
CDR3 DNA: TGCGCCAGCAGCCAAGAATCAAAGCCAGGCCATTTTTTTGAGCAGTACTTC

clone size: NA
D gene: NA
V gene: TRBV6-2/TRBV6-3
J gene: TRBJ1-2
CDR3 protein: CASSYLYRSYTYGYTF
CDR3 DNA: TGTGCCAGCAGTTACTTATACAGGAGCTATACCTATGGCTACACCTTC

clone size: few
D gene: NA
V gene: TRBV20-1
J gene: TRBJ1-2
CDR3 protein: CSANEQANYGYTF
CDR3 DNA: TGCAGTGCTAATGAACAGGCTAACTATGGCTACACCTTC

clone size: NA
D gene: NA
V gene: TRBV6-5
J gene: TRBJ1-6
CDR3 protein: CASRSDRTTPLHF
CDR3 DNA: TGTGCCAGCAGGTCTGACAGGACGACACCCCTCCACTTT